This T cell receptor (beta chain) was identified during a study of Ad26.COV2.S vaccination and SARS-CoV-2 variants. This CDR3 comprises 17 residues. Unmatched junction bases numbered 4, after V lost 0 bases and J lost 0 bases. Germline CDR1 SGHDT, CDR2 YYEEEE. The data were produced by immunoSEQ multiplex PCR, yet TCRdb's version contains in-frame clones alone and is incomplete. The table records 400,000 to 450,000 clones, 90% of them present only once. Treatment in this sample: 15 to 20 received Ad26.COV2.S at low or high dose, single or two shots; 5 received placebo; per-sample allocation not given. The samples were gathered on day 63 after the first injection of vaccine or placebo. This adult donor, from Boston, was 18-55 years old. This clone turned up a few times.

The J gene is TRBJ2-2, the V gene TRBV5-6; 8 bases match TRBD2. The receptor was derived from a person between 18 and 60 years old who received the Ad26.COV2.S COVID-19 vaccine or a placebo. The material was peripheral blood, obtained in a trial of Ad26.COV2.S vaccine versus placebo. The CDR3 here is CASSLGGLAPNTGELFF. CDR3 sequence (DNA): TGTGCCAGCAGCTTGGGAGGACTAGCACCGAACACCGGGGAGCTGTTTTTT.